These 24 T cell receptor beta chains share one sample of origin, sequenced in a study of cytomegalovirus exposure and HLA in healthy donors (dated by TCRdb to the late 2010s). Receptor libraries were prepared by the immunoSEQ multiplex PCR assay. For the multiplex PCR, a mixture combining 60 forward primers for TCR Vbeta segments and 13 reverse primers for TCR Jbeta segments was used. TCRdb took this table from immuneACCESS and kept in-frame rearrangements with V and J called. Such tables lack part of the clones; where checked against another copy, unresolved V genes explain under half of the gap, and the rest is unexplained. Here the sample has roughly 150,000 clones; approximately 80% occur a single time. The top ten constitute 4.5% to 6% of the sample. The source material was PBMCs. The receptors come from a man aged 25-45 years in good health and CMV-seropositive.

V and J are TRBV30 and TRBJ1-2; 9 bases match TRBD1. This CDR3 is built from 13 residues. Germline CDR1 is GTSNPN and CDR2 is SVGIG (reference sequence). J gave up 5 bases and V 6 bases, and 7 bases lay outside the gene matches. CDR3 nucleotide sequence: TGTGCCTGCCATAGGACAGGGGCGTATGGCTACACCTTC. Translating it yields CACHRTGAYGYTF. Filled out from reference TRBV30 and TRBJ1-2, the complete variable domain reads SQTIHQWPATLVQPVGSPLSLECTVEGTSNPNLYWYRQAAGRGLQLLFYSVGIGQISSEVPQNLSASRPQDRQFILSSKKLLLSDSGFYLCACHRTGAYGYTFGSGTRLTVV.

The CDR3 sequence: CASSFRGGPNQPQHF. The CDR3 DNA reads TGTGCCAGCAGCTTTAGGGGGGGCCCAAATCAGCCCCAGCATTTT. The chain joins TRBV5-8 to TRBJ1-5; D might be TRBD1 (6 bases). This CDR3 is 15 amino acids long. V lost 2 bases, J lost 4 bases, and 13 bases lay in between. CDR1 and CDR2 from the germline V gene are SGHTS and YDEGEE.

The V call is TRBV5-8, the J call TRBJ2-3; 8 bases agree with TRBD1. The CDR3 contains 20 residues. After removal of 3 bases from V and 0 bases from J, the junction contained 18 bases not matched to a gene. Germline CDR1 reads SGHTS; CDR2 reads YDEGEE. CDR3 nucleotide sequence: TGTGCCAGCAGCTCACCTCGGACAGGGAGATTTAGACCTAGCACAGATACGCAGTATTTT. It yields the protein CASSSPRTGRFRPSTDTQYF.

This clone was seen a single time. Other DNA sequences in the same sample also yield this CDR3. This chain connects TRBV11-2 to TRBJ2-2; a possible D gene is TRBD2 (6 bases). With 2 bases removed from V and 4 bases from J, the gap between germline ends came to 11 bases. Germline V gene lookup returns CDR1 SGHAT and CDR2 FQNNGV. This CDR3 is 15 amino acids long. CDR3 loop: CASSLTGVSTGELFF. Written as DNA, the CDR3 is TGTGCCAGCAGCTTAACGGGAGTTAGCACCGGGGAGCTGTTTTTT. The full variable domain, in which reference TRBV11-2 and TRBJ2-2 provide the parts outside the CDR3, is EAGVAQSPRYKIIEKRQSVAFWCNPISGHATLYWYQQILGQGPKLLIQFQNNGVVDDSQLPKDRFSAERLKGVDSTLKIQPAKLEDSAVYLCASSLTGVSTGELFFGEGSRLTVL.

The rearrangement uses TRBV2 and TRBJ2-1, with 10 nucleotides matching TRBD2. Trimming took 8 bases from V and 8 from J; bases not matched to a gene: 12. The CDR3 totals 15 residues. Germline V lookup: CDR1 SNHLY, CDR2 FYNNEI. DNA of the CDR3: TGTGCCAGCCGAATGCGGCTAGCGGGAGACCATGAGCAGTTCTTC. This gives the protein CASRMRLAGDHEQFF.

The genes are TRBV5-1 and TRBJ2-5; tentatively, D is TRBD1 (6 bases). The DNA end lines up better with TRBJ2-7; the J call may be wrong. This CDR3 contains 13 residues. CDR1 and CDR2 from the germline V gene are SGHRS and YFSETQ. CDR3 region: CASSFIQGYEQYF. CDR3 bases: TGCGCCAGCAGCTTCATACAGGGCTACGAGCAGTACTTC.

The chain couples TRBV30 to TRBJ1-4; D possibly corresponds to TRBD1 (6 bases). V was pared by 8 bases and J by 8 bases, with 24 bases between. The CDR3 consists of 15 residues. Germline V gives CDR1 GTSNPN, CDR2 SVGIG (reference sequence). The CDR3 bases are TGTGCCGGCAAGGCCGGGACACTATATGGAGAAAAACTGTTTTTT. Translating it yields CAGKAGTLYGEKLFF.

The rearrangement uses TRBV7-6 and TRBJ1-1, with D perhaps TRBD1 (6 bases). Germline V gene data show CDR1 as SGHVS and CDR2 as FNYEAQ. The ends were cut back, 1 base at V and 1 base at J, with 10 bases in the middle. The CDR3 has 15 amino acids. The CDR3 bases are TGTGCCAGCAGCTTAGAGATAGGGGGGAACACTGAAGCTTTCTTT. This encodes CASSLEIGGNTEAFF.

CDR3 nucleotides: TGTGCCGGGGCCCAAGGGTCGACTAGCGGGAGGGTGAATGAGCAGTTCTTC. Translation gives CAGAQGSTSGRVNEQFF. J is TRBJ2-1 and V is TRBV7-9; TRBD2 aligns across 14 bases. With 11 bases clipped from V and 7 bases from J, the junction kept 16 bases outside the gene matches. Per germline, CDR1 SEHNR and CDR2 FQNEAQ (reference sequence). The CDR3 sequence is 17 residues long.

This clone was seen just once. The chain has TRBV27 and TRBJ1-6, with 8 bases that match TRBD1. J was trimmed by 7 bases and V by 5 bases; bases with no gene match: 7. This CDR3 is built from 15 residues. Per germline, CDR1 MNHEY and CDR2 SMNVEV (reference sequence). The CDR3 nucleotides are TGTGCCAGCAGTGCTGTGACAGGGGCCAATTCACCCCTCCACTTT. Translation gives CASSAVTGANSPLHF.

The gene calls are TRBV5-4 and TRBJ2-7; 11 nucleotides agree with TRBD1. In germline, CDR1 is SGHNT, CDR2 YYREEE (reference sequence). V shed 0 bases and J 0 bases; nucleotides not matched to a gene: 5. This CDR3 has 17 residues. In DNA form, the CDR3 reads TGTGCCAGCAGCTTGGGGACAGGGGGCCCTCCCTCCTACGAGCAGTACTTC. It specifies CASSLGTGGPPSYEQYF.

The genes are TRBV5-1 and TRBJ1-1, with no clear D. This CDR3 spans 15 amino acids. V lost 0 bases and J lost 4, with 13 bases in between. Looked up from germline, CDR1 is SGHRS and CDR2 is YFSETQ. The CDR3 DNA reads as TGCGCCAGCAGCTTGGTTTCAATCGAGGTCACTGAAGCTTTCTTT. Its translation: CASSLVSIEVTEAFF.

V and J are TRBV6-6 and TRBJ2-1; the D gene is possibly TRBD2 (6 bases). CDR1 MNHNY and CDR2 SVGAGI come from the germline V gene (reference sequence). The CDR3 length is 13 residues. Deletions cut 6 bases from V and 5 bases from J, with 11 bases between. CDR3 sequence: CASSKLADNEQFF. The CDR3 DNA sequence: TGTGCCAGCAGCAAACTAGCCGACAATGAGCAGTTCTTC.

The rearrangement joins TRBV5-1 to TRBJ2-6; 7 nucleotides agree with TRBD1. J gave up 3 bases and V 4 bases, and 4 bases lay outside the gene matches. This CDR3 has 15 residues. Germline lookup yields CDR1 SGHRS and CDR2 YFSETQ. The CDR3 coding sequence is TGCGCCAGCAGCCCGACAGGGAGTGGGGCCAACGTCCTGACTTTC. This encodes CASSPTGSGANVLTF.

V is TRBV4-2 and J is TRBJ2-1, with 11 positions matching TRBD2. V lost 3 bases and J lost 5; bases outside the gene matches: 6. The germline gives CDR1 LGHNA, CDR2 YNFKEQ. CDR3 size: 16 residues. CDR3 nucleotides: TGTGCCAGCAGCCAGCCCGGGACTAGCGGAAACAATGAGCAGTTCTTC. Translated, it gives CASSQPGTSGNNEQFF.

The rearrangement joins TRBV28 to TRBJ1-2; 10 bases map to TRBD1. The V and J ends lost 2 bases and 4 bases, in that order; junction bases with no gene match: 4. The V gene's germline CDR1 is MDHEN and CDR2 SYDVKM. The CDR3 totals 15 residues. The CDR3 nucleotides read TGTGCCAGCAGTTTAGGGACAGGGGCCTTCTATGGCTACACCTTC. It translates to CASSLGTGAFYGYTF.

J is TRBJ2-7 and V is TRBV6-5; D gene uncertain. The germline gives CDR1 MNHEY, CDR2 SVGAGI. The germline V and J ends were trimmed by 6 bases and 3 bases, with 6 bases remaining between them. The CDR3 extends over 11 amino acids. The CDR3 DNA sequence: TGTGCCAGCAGGGCTGACTACGAGCAGTACTTC. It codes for CASRADYEQYF.

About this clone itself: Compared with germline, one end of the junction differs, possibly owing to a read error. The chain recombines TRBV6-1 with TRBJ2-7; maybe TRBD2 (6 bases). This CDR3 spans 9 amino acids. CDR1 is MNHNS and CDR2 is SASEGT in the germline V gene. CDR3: CASSDREDF. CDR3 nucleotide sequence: TGTGCCAGCAGTGATAGGGAGGATTTC.

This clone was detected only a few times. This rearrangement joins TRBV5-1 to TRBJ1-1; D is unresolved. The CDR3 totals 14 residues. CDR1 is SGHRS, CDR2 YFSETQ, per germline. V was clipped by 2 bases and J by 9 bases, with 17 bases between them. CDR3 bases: TGCGCCAGCAGCTTTACTACCGGGTCCACAAAAGCTTTCTTT. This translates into CASSFTTGSTKAFF. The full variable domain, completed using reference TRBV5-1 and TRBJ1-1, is KAGVTQTPRYLIKTRGQQVTLSCSPISGHRSVSWYQQTPGQGLQFLFEYFSETQRNKGNFPGRFSGRQFSNSRSEMNVSTLELGDSALYLCASSFTTGSTKAFFGQGTRLTVV.

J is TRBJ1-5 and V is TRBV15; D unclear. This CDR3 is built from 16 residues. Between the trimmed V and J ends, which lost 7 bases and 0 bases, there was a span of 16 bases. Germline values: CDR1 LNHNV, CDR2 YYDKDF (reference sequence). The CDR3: CATTPGGVHSNQPQHF. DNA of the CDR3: TGTGCCACCACCCCGGGAGGAGTCCATAGCAATCAGCCCCAGCATTTT. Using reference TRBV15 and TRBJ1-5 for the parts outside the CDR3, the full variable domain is DAMVIQNPRYQVTQFGKPVTLSCSQTLNHNVMYWYQQKSSQAPKLLFHYYDKDFNNEADTPDNFQSRRPNTSFCFLDIRSPGLGDTAMYLCATTPGGVHSNQPQHFGDGTRLSIL.

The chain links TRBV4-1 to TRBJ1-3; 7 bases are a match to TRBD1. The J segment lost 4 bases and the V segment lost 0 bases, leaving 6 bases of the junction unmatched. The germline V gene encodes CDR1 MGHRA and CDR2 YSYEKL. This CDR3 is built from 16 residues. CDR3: CASSQERGRSGNTIYF. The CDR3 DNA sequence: TGCGCCAGCAGCCAAGAGAGGGGGCGCAGCGGAAACACCATATATTTT.

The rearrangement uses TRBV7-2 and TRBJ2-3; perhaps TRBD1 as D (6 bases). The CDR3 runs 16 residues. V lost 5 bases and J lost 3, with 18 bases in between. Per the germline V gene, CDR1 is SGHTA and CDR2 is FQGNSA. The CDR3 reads CASSAPSTRGTDTQYF. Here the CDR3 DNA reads TGTGCCAGCAGCGCTCCTTCGACAAGGGGGACAGATACGCAGTATTTT.

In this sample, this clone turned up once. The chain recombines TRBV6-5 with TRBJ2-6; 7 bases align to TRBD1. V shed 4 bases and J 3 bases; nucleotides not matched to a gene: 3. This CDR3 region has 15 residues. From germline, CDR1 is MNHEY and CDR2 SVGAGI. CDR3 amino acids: CASSSTGVGANVLTF. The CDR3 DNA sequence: TGTGCCAGCAGTTCTACAGGGGTTGGGGCCAACGTCCTGACTTTC.

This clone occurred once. The CDR3 DNA reads TGTGCCAGCAGCTTAGCGGGGCGCGAGCAGTACTTC. It codes for CASSLAGREQYF. V gene TRBV7-9 combines with J gene TRBJ2-7; D is perhaps TRBD1 (5 bases). The CDR3 sequence is 12 residues long. Germline values: CDR1 SEHNR, CDR2 FQNEAQ (reference sequence). The V and J ends lost 0 bases and 6 bases respectively, with 6 bases between them.